This TCR beta chain was obtained from a study of shared clonotypes between healthy human individuals. Broader study findings: When naive CD4 clonotypes were compared across a handful of donors, 4% to 6.5% were shared.

Data came from immunoSEQ multiplex PCR; TCRdb stores just in-frame clones and leaves some out. The data show approximately 2.5 million clones, 90% to 95% seen once. This clone has only one observation. What it binds is not known. This CDR3 has 14 amino acids. V lost 8 bases and J lost 5; bases outside the gene matches: 6. Germline CDR1 is LNHDA and CDR2 is SQIVND (reference sequence). The receptor comes from a man aged 18 to 35 in good health. The V and J genes are TRBV19 and TRBJ1-5; TRBD1 matches 10 bases. The specimen was naive CD4+ T cells sorted from blood. Subset specified: CD45RA+ positively selected. The CDR3: CASRQGAVYQPQHF. Here the CDR3 DNA reads TGTGCCAGTCGACAGGGGGCCGTTTATCAGCCCCAGCATTTT.